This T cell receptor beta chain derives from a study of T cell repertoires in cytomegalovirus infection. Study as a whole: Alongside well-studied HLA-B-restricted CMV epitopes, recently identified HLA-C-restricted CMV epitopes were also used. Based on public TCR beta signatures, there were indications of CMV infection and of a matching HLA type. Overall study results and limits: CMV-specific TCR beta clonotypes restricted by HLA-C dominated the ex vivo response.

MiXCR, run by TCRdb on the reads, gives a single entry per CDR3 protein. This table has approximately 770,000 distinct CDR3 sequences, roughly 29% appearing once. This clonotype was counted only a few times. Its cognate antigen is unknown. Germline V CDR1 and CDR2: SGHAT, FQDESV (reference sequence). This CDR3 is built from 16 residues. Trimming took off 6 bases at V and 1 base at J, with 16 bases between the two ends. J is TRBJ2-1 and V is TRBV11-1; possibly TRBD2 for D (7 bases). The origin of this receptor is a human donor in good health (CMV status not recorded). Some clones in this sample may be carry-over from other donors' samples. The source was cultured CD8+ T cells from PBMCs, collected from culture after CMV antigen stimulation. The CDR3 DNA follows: TGTGCCAGCAGGCCCGGGGGGCCTATGTCCTACAATGAGCAGTTCTTC. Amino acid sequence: CASRPGGPMSYNEQFF.